The 32 T cell receptor beta chains listed next were all sequenced from one sample in a study of CD8+ T cells in alopecia areata (dated by TCRdb to between 2017 and 2018). Receptor amplification or capture employed the immunoSEQ multiplex PCR assay. RNA was extracted from all samples and reverse transcribed into cDNA as template for TCR sequencing. The immuneACCESS repertoire file appears here via TCRdb, limited to in-frame rearrangements. These files lack a portion of the clones; in checked studies, under half of the deficit traces to unresolved V genes, and the cause of the others is not known. In this sample the table shows fewer than 200,000 clones, around 64% of which occur a single time. Over 9.5% of the sample comes from the top ten. Per the publication, the time point label means: baseline before oral tofacitinib. This specimen consisted of CD8+ T cells sorted from blood, obtained at week 0. The receptors come from a human donor with alopecia areata.

The chain carries TRBV5-5 and TRBJ2-1, with D perhaps given as TRBD1 or TRBD2 (6 bases each). Germline CDR1 and CDR2: SGHKS and YYEKEE (reference sequence). This CDR3 has 15 amino acids. V was pared by 7 bases and J by 5 bases, with 19 bases between. In nucleotides, the CDR3 is TGTGCCAGCCACCCTGTGGGGGGCGGGAACAATGAGCAGTTCTTC. Translating gives CASHPVGGGNNEQFF. Complete variable domain (other parts from reference TRBV5-5 and TRBJ2-1): DAGVTQSPTHLIKTRGQQVTLRCSPISGHKSVSWYQQVLGQGPQFIFQYYEKEERGRGNFPDRFSARQFPNYSSELNVNALLLGDSALYLCASHPVGGGNNEQFFGPGTRLTVL.

The rearrangement uses TRBV4-2 and TRBJ2-2; D is unresolved. The CDR3 has 15 residues. Germline V gene data show CDR1 as LGHNA and CDR2 as YNFKEQ. Trimming left V 4 bases short and J 9 bases short, with 18 bases between. The CDR3: CASSPWQLDHRELFF. The CDR3 region has the DNA TGTGCCAGCAGCCCGTGGCAGTTAGACCACCGGGAGCTGTTTTTT.

This clone was seen more than once but under ten times. The DNA for the CDR3 is TGTGCCAGCAGTTTCGACGCCGGGAATCACCAGCATTTT. It is translated as CASSFDAGNHQHF. V is TRBV28 and J is TRBJ1-5; unclear D gene. Trimming removed 3 bases from V and 12 bases from J, with 15 bases in between. Germline lookup yields CDR1 MDHEN and CDR2 SYDVKM. The CDR3 has 13 amino acids.

V and J are TRBV27 and TRBJ1-1, with D possibly matching TRBD1 (5 bases). V was cut by 7 bases and J by 7 bases, with 10 bases left in between. Germline CDR1 and CDR2: MNHEY and SMNVEV (reference sequence). This CDR3 is 11 amino acids long. The CDR3 sequence: CASTGRYEAFF. The CDR3 bases are TGTGCCAGCACGGGGCGCTATGAAGCTTTCTTT.

This clone was detected only a few times. The chain joins TRBV7-9 to TRBJ1-4, with D possibly being TRBD1 (6 bases). Germline V gene lookup returns CDR1 SEHNR and CDR2 FQNEAQ (reference sequence). CDR3 size: 15 residues. Trimming removed 5 bases from V and 5 bases from J, with 15 bases in between. CDR3 sequence: CASSPSDSRNEKLFF. CDR3 coding DNA: TGTGCCAGCAGCCCCTCGGACAGCAGAAATGAAAAACTGTTTTTT. The complete variable domain, with remaining parts taken from reference TRBV7-9 and TRBJ1-4, reads DTGVSQNPRHKITKRGQNVTFRCDPISEHNRLYWYRQTLGQGPEFLTYFQNEAQLEKSRLLSDRFSAERPKGSFSTLEIQRTEQGDSAMYLCASSPSDSRNEKLFFGSGTQLSVL.

The V and J genes are TRBV5-1 and TRBJ2-5; D is uncertain. The V gene's germline CDR1 is SGHRS and CDR2 YFSETQ. The CDR3 spans 13 residues. V was trimmed by 3 bases and J by 5 bases, leaving 11 bases between them. CDR3 region: CASSSDSYETQYF. CDR3 bases: TGCGCCAGCAGCTCCGACTCCTATGAGACCCAGTACTTC.

The genes are TRBV4-1 and TRBJ2-5; 9 bases are shared with TRBD1. The germline CDR1 and CDR2 sequences are MGHRA and YSYEKL. This CDR3 comprises 14 residues. V lost 3 bases and J lost 5; bases outside the gene matches: 4. CDR3 nucleotides: TGCGCCAGCAGCCACCGGACAGGGGAGGAGACCCAGTACTTC. As protein: CASSHRTGEETQYF.

This chain joins TRBV7-8 and TRBJ1-2; 9 nucleotides line up with TRBD1. CDR1 is SGHVS and CDR2 is FQNEAQ in the germline V gene. The CDR3 is 14 amino acids. V shed 4 bases and J 4 bases; nucleotides not matched to a gene: 4. The CDR3 region has the DNA TGTGCCAGCAGCTGGGACAGGGATGGCTATGGCTACACCTTC. Amino acid sequence: CASSWDRDGYGYTF. The full variable domain, in which reference TRBV7-8 and TRBJ1-2 provide the parts outside the CDR3, is GAGVSQSPRYKVAKRGQDVALRCDPISGHVSLFWYQQALGQGPEFLTYFQNEAQLDKSGLPSDRFFAERPEGSVSTLKIQRTQQEDSAVYLCASSWDRDGYGYTFGSGTRLTVV.

In this sample, this clone turned up a few times. This chain joins TRBV29-1 and TRBJ2-5; 8 bases are a match to TRBD1. This CDR3 spans 12 amino acids. V was clipped by 5 bases and J by 4 bases; unmatched bases: 3. CDR1 and CDR2 from the germline V gene are SQVTM and ANQGSEA. CDR3 sequence (DNA): TGCAGCGTTCCTGACAGGGGAGAGACCCAGTACTTC. Translated: CSVPDRGETQYF. Based on the CDR3 plus reference TRBV29-1 and TRBJ2-5, the full variable domain is SAVISQKPSRDICQRGTSLTIQCQVDSQVTMMFWYRQQPGQSLTLIATANQGSEATYESGFVIDKFPISRPNLTFSTLTVSNMSPEDSSIYLCSVPDRGETQYFGPGTRLLVL.

The rearrangement links TRBV5-1 to TRBJ2-1, with no clear D. Trimming removed 4 bases from V and 8 bases from J, with 19 bases in between. Germline V gene sequence: CDR1 SGHRS, CDR2 YFSETQ. This CDR3 is 15 amino acids long. CDR3 sequence reads: CASSPVIAIPDEQFF. The CDR3 DNA reads TGCGCCAGCAGCCCCGTTATTGCCATACCCGATGAGCAGTTCTTC. Filled out from reference TRBV5-1 and TRBJ2-1, the complete variable domain reads KAGVTQTPRYLIKTRGQQVTLSCSPISGHRSVSWYQQTPGQGLQFLFEYFSETQRNKGNFPGRFSGRQFSNSRSEMNVSTLELGDSALYLCASSPVIAIPDEQFFGPGTRLTVL.

The gene calls are TRBV9 and TRBJ1-5, with D tentatively TRBD1 (5 bases). Trimming left V 4 bases short and J 6 bases short, with 11 bases between. Germline V gene data show CDR1 as SGDLS and CDR2 as YYNGEE. The CDR3 loop spans 13 amino acids. The chain's CDR3 is CASSPGVTQPQHF. CDR3 nucleotide sequence: TGTGCCAGCAGCCCGGGGGTTACTCAGCCCCAGCATTTT.

This clone was seen more than once but under ten times. V gene TRBV30 combines with J gene TRBJ2-5; 8 positions match TRBD1. This CDR3 spans 13 amino acids. Germline trimming cut 3 bases from V and 5 bases from J; bases unmatched to any gene: 5. CDR1 is GTSNPN, CDR2 SVGIG, per germline (reference sequence). This CDR3 is CAWRQGAGETQYF. DNA of the CDR3: TGTGCCTGGAGGCAGGGGGCTGGGGAGACCCAGTACTTC.

This chain joins TRBV6-6 and TRBJ2-2, with 12 bases aligning to TRBD1. The ends lost 5 bases at V and 4 bases at J; junction bases unmatched: 5. This CDR3 contains 16 residues. Germline V lookup: CDR1 MNHNY, CDR2 SVGAGI (reference sequence). In nucleotides, the CDR3 is TGTGCCAGCAGTATTCGGGGACAGGGGGCCACCGGGGAGCTGTTTTTT. It codes for CASSIRGQGATGELFF.

The chain has TRBV9 and TRBJ2-7; tentative D call: TRBD1 (6 bases). The V and J ends lost 3 bases and 2 bases respectively, with 12 bases between them. From germline, CDR1 is SGDLS and CDR2 YYNGEE. The CDR3 spans 14 residues. The CDR3 nucleotides read TGTGCCAGCAGCGAAGGGGGTACGACCTACGAGCAGTACTTC. Amino acid sequence: CASSEGGTTYEQYF. Supplemented by reference TRBV9 and TRBJ2-7, the full variable domain reads DSGVTQTPKHLITATGQRVTLRCSPRSGDLSVYWYQQSLDQGLQFLIQYYNGEERAKGNILERFSAQQFPDLHSELNLSSLELGDSALYFCASSEGGTTYEQYFGPGTRLTVT.

The rearrangement joins TRBV6-6 to TRBJ2-7, with 10 bases aligning to TRBD1. The CDR3 consists of 14 residues. The germline gives CDR1 MNHNY, CDR2 SVGAGI (reference sequence). The J segment lost 6 bases and the V segment lost 5 bases, leaving 7 bases of the junction unmatched. CDR3 sequence reads: CASSPRTGGGEQYF. The CDR3 bases are TGTGCCAGCAGTCCCAGGACAGGGGGTGGCGAGCAGTACTTC.

The table lists this clone with a few counts. The chain joins TRBV9 to TRBJ1-2; no reliable D call. The length of the CDR3 is 11 residues. V was shortened by 3 bases and J by 3 bases, with 3 bases between the two germline ends. Germline CDR1 and CDR2: SGDLS and YYNGEE. As DNA, the CDR3 is TGTGCCAGCAGCGACCACTATGGCTACACCTTC. Its protein product is CASSDHYGYTF.

The chain combines TRBV29-1 with TRBJ1-2; D is unclear. V lost 2 bases, J lost 4 bases, and 14 bases lay in between. This CDR3 is 14 amino acids long. Germline values: CDR1 SQVTM, CDR2 ANQGSEA. CDR3 in DNA: TGCAGCGTTGAACTCGGAGGGCGAAGCTATGGCTACACCTTC. Protein: CSVELGGRSYGYTF.

This clone was seen more than once but under ten times. The chain recombines TRBV12-5 with TRBJ1-5, with 7 positions matching TRBD1. The trim removed 7 bases at V and 6 bases at J, leaving 3 bases unmatched. CDR3 length equals 12 residues. Germline CDR1 reads LGHNT; CDR2 reads FRNRAP. The CDR3: CASAQGGQPQHF. In nucleotides, the CDR3 is TGTGCTAGTGCCCAGGGGGGTCAGCCCCAGCATTTT.

The V call is TRBV5-1, the J call TRBJ2-7; D is undetermined. Trimming cost V 0 bases and J 4 bases, with 8 bases left between them. The CDR3 loop spans 13 amino acids. The germline V gene has CDR1 SGHRS and CDR2 YFSETQ. CDR3 loop: CASSLARAYEQYF. Written as DNA, the CDR3 is TGCGCCAGCAGCTTGGCTAGAGCTTACGAGCAGTACTTC.

This clone appeared a few times. This CDR3 is CASSLAQDYSPLHF. The CDR3, as DNA: TGTGCCAGCAGCTTAGCCCAGGATTACTCACCCCTCCACTTT. The chain carries TRBV7-2 and TRBJ1-6, with D unclear. CDR3 length: 14 amino acids. Trimming took 0 bases from V and 10 from J, leaving 10 bases between them. The germline gives CDR1 SGHTA, CDR2 FQGNSA. Using reference TRBV7-2 and TRBJ1-6 for the parts outside the CDR3, the full variable domain is GAGVSQSPSNKVTEKGKDVELRCDPISGHTALYWYRQSLGQGLEFLIYFQGNSAPDKSGLPSDRFSAERTGGSVSTLTIQRTQQEDSAVYLCASSLAQDYSPLHFGNGTRLTVT.

This chain connects TRBV27 to TRBJ1-5; no clear D gene. This CDR3 has 14 amino acids. Germline V gene lookup returns CDR1 MNHEY and CDR2 SMNVEV (reference sequence). Trimming cost V 8 bases and J 4 bases, with 15 bases left between them. CDR3: CASRPTTGNQPQHF. CDR3 nucleotides: TGTGCCAGCCGACCCACTACGGGTAATCAGCCCCAGCATTTT.

This sequence joins TRBV7-9 and TRBJ2-5; D unresolved. This CDR3 is 13 amino acids long. Per germline, CDR1 SEHNR and CDR2 FQNEAQ (reference sequence). V gave up 6 bases and J gave up 5 bases, with 13 bases separating them. The CDR3 sequence: CASSRANGETQYF. As DNA, the CDR3 is TGTGCCAGCAGTCGGGCCAATGGGGAGACCCAGTACTTC.

Points on this clone: The same CDR3 can be traced to other DNA sequences in this sample. The gene calls are TRBV30 and TRBJ1-5; D possibly corresponds to TRBD1 (6 bases). The CDR3 runs 13 residues. The ends were cut back, 3 bases at V and 1 base at J, with 7 bases in the middle. The germline V gene has CDR1 GTSNPN and CDR2 SVGIG (reference sequence). The CDR3 bases are TGTGCCTGGAGCACAGGGAGCAATCAGCCCCAGCATTTT. This sequence encodes CAWSTGSNQPQHF.

The chain employs TRBV7-8 and TRBJ1-2; D gene ambiguous. Trimming removed 2 bases at V and 2 bases at J, with 9 bases between. The germline gives CDR1 SGHVS, CDR2 FQNEAQ. This CDR3 region has 14 residues. CDR3 nucleotide sequence: TGTGCCAGCAGCTTAAATGCCATGAACTATGGCTACACCTTC. It is translated as CASSLNAMNYGYTF.

This clone was seen only a few times. The V gene is TRBV7-9, the J gene TRBJ1-2; D gene unclear. Per germline, CDR1 SEHNR and CDR2 FQNEAQ (reference sequence). With 3 bases removed from V and 2 bases from J, the gap between germline ends came to 16 bases. CDR3 length equals 16 residues. CDR3 sequence reads: CASSLEVPTYNYGYTF. In nucleotides, the CDR3 is TGTGCCAGCAGCTTGGAGGTACCCACATACAACTATGGCTACACCTTC. Drawing the rest from reference TRBV7-9 and TRBJ1-2, the complete variable domain is DTGVSQNPRHKITKRGQNVTFRCDPISEHNRLYWYRQTLGQGPEFLTYFQNEAQLEKSRLLSDRFSAERPKGSFSTLEIQRTEQGDSAMYLCASSLEVPTYNYGYTFGSGTRLTVV.

This clone has only a few counts. The chain employs TRBV4-2 and TRBJ2-1; D is ambiguous. Trimming pared 3 bases from V and 1 base from J, leaving 4 bases between. There are 13 residues in the CDR3. Germline assignment: CDR1 LGHNA and CDR2 YNFKEQ. The CDR3 nucleotides are TGTGCCAGCAGCCAGGGATCCTACAATGAGCAGTTCTTC. Protein: CASSQGSYNEQFF.

V gene TRBV29-1 combines with J gene TRBJ2-7, with 7 bases aligning to TRBD1. After removal of 5 bases from V and 4 bases from J, the junction contained 5 bases not matched to a gene. Germline V gene data show CDR1 as SQVTM and CDR2 as ANQGSEA. This CDR3 has 12 residues. CDR3 bases: TGCAGCGTTTCCGGGACAGCTTACGAGCAGTACTTC. It specifies CSVSGTAYEQYF.

This clone showed up just once. V is TRBV18 and J is TRBJ2-3; D gene uncertain. Germline V gives CDR1 KGHSH, CDR2 LQKENI. V was shortened by 0 bases and J by 0 bases, with 4 bases between the two germline ends. This CDR3 has 14 residues. The DNA for the CDR3 is TGTGCCAGCTCACCACCAACTAGCACAGATACGCAGTATTTT. As protein: CASSPPTSTDTQYF.

CDR3 sequence: CASSLGDRPYEQYF. In DNA form, the CDR3 reads TGTGCCAGCAGCTTGGGGGACAGACCCTACGAGCAGTACTTC. The chain links TRBV5-6 to TRBJ2-7; 7 bases line up with TRBD1. The germline V gene encodes CDR1 SGHDT and CDR2 YYEEEE. The CDR3 runs 14 residues. With V trimmed by 0 bases and J by 2 bases, 2 bases remained unmatched.

The chain has TRBV9 and TRBJ1-5; D is uncertain. V was shortened by 0 bases and J by 1 base, with 5 bases between the two germline ends. CDR1 is SGDLS and CDR2 is YYNGEE in the germline V gene. This CDR3 is 14 amino acids long. The CDR3: CASSVGQSNQPQHF. The CDR3 DNA sequence: TGTGCCAGCAGCGTAGGCCAGAGCAATCAGCCCCAGCATTTT.

This clone was seen many times. The same CDR3 arises from other DNA sequences in this sample as well. The chain uses TRBV13 and TRBJ2-2; tentative D call: TRBD1 (5 bases). Deletions cut 4 bases from V and 5 bases from J, with 8 bases between. Germline V CDR1 and CDR2: PRHDT, FYEKMQ (reference sequence). The CDR3 loop spans 13 amino acids. The chain's CDR3 is CASSSYRTGELFF. CDR3 in DNA: TGTGCCAGCAGCTCATACAGGACCGGGGAGCTGTTTTTT.

This rearrangement joins TRBV30 to TRBJ1-1; tentative D call: TRBD1 (5 bases). The CDR3 is 12 residues long. Germline V gene lookup returns CDR1 GTSNPN and CDR2 SVGIG (reference sequence). Trimming left V 5 bases short and J 0 bases short, with 7 bases between. The CDR3 loop is CAWGTVNTEAFF. CDR3 in DNA: TGTGCCTGGGGGACGGTGAACACTGAAGCTTTCTTT.